This T cell receptor beta chain was captured by sequencing in a study of early T cells in non-severe SARS-CoV-2 infection. At the level of the study: Investigators sequenced bulk RNA drawn from unsorted whole blood, and chains remained unpaired. Study observations and caveats: A preference for anti-spike CD8 responses marked VDJdb matching, which missed private and CD4 specificities.

CDR3 length: 19 residues. Attachment of unique molecular identifiers to individual cDNA molecules was performed. TCRdb reprocessed the 5' RACE reads via MiXCR and lists one record per CDR3 protein. Of about 50,000 distinct CDR3 sequences in the sample, 10% to 13% were seen once. Note on this clonotype: Its specificity is unknown.

The specimen sequenced was whole blood. The TCR was taken from an adult who was a healthcare worker with PCR-confirmed SARS-CoV-2 infection or an uninfected control (not recorded which). The chain is built from TRBV1 and TRBJ2-3; the D call of TRBD1 is as the table states it, not checked on the DNA. TRBV1 is flagged as a pseudogene. DNA for the CDR3: TGCACCAGCAGCCAGCACCCATTAAGTGGGGGATCTCGCACAGATACGCAGTATTTT. Its translation: CTSSQHPLSGGSRTDTQYF.